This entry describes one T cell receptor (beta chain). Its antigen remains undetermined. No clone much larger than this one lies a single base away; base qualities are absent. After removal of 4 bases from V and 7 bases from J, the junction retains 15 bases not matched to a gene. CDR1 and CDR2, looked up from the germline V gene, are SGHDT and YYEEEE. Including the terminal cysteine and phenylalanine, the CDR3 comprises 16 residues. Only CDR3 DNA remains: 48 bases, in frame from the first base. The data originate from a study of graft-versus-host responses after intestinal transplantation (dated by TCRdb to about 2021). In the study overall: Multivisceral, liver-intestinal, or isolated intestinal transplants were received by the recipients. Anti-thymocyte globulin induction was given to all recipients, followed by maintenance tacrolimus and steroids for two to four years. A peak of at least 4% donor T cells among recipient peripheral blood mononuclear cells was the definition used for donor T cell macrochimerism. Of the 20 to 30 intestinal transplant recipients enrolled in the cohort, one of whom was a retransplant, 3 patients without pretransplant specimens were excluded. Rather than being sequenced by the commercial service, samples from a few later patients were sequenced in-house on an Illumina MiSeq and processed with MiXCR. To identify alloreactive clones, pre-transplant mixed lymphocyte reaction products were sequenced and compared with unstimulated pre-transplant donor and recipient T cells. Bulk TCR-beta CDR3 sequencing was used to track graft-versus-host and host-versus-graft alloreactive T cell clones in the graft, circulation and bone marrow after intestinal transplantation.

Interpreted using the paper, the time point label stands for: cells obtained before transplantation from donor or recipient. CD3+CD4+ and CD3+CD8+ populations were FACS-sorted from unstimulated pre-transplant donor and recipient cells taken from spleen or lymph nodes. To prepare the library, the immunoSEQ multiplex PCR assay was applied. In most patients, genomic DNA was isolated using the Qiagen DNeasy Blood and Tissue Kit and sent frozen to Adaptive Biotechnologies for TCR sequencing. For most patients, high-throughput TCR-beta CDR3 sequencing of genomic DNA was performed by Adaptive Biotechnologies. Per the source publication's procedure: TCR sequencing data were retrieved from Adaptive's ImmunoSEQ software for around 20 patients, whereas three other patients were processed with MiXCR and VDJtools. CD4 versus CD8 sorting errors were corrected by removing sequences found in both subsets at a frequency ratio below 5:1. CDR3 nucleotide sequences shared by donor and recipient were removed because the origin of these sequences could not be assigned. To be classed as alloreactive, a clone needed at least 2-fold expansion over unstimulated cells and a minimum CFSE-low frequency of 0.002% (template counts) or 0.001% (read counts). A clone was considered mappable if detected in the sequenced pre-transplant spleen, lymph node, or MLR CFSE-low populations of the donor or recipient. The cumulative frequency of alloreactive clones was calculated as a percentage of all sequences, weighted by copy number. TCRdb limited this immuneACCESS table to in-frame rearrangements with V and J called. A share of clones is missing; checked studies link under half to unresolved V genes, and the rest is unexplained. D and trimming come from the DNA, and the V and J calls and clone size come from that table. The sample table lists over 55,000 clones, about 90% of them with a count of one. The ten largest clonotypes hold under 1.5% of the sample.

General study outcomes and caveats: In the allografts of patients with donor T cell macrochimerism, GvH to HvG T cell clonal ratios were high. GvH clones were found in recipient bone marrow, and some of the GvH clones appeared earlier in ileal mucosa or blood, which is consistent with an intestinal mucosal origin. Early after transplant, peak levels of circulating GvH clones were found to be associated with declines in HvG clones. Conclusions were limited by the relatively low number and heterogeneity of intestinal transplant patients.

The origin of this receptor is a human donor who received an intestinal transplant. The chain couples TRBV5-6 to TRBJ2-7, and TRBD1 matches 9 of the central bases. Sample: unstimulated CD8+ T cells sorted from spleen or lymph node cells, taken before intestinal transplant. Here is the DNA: TGTGCCAGCAGCGTACACCTAGACAGGGGGGCGGGGGAGCAGTACTTC. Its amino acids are CASSVHLDRGAGEQYF.